The 22 T cell receptor beta chains below were found in one sample sequenced in a study of control samples from healthy donors and cancer patients. The protocol was immunoSEQ multiplex PCR, while the TCRdb copy is restricted to in-frame clones and leaves out a portion. The top ten clones hold around 5.8% of a sample with around 140,000 clones, more than 90% of them seen once. The sequenced sample consisted of blood. The receptors were sampled from a man aged 18-30 years in good health.

The rearrangement uses TRBV5-1 and TRBJ1-3; D gene ambiguous. The CDR3 is 16 amino acids. V was shortened by 0 bases and J by 0 bases, with 10 bases between the two germline ends. The germline V gene has CDR1 SGHRS and CDR2 YFSETQ. CDR3: CASSLGGSSSGNTIYF. CDR3 nucleotides: TGCGCCAGCAGCTTGGGGGGTTCAAGCTCTGGAAACACCATATATTTT.

The V call is TRBV4-1, the J call TRBJ1-6; D is undetermined. CDR3 size: 14 residues. The V gene's germline CDR1 is MGHRA and CDR2 YSYEKL. V was pared by 2 bases and J by 7 bases, with 9 bases between. The CDR3 coding sequence is TGCGCCAGCAGCCAACCGGGAAGGAATTCACCCCTCCACTTT. It encodes CASSQPGRNSPLHF.

This rearrangement joins TRBV7-3 to TRBJ1-6; the match to TRBD1 covers 9 bases. Trimming took 4 bases from V and 7 from J; bases not matched to a gene: 2. CDR1 SGHTA and CDR2 FQGTGA come from the germline V gene. This CDR3 has 14 residues. The CDR3 is CASSSGQGNSPLHF. In DNA form, the CDR3 reads TGTGCCAGCAGCTCGGGACAGGGAAATTCACCCCTCCACTTT.

CDR3 loop: CSASLPGALTDTQYF. For the CDR3, the DNA is TGCAGTGCTAGTCTCCCGGGGGCCCTCACAGATACGCAGTATTTT. V usage is TRBV20-1 and J usage is TRBJ2-3; D tentatively reads TRBD1 or TRBD2 (6 bases each). Trimming shortened V by 3 bases and J by 2 bases, and 15 bases separated the two germline ends. Germline CDR1 DFQATT, CDR2 SNEGSKA (reference sequence). The CDR3 covers 15 residues.

The chain has TRBV9 and TRBJ1-6; D unresolved. The CDR3 extends over 15 amino acids. The V gene's germline CDR1 is SGDLS and CDR2 YYNGEE. Trimming removed 0 bases at V and 7 bases at J, with 11 bases between. The CDR3 nucleotides are TGTGCCAGCAGCGTAGTTGGGGAAGGGAATTCACCCCTCCACTTT. As protein: CASSVVGEGNSPLHF.

This clone was found a few times. The chain uses TRBV18 and TRBJ1-2; D gene unclear. This CDR3 spans 16 amino acids. V dropped 2 bases and J dropped 2 bases, with 15 bases sitting between them. Germline lookup yields CDR1 KGHSH and CDR2 LQKENI. The CDR3 spells CASSPSNDYINYGYTF. The CDR3 DNA follows: TGTGCCAGCTCACCATCCAATGATTATATAAACTATGGCTACACCTTC.

This chain joins TRBV7-2 and TRBJ2-5; 8 nucleotides match TRBD2. With 5 bases clipped from V and 5 bases from J, the junction kept 10 bases outside the gene matches. CDR1 is SGHTA and CDR2 is FQGNSA in the germline V gene. The CDR3 loop spans 15 amino acids. CDR3 residues: CASSTGSGESETQYF. The DNA of the CDR3 is TGTGCCAGCAGCACAGGTAGCGGGGAGTCGGAGACCCAGTACTTC.

This chain links TRBV29-1 with TRBJ2-7; tentative D call: TRBD1 (6 bases). V was clipped by 7 bases and J by 6 bases, with 13 bases between them. CDR3 length: 11 residues. The germline gives CDR1 SQVTM, CDR2 ANQGSEA. CDR3 coding DNA: TGCAGCGCCAGAACAGGGCCCGAGCAGTACTTC. Its translation is CSARTGPEQYF.

Comment on this clone: The same CDR3 is also encoded by other DNA sequences in this sample. V gene TRBV6-5 combines with J gene TRBJ1-2; the D is unclear. V was shortened by 6 bases and J by 1 base, with 9 bases between the two germline ends. Germline values: CDR1 MNHEY, CDR2 SVGAGI. The CDR3 has 13 amino acids. CDR3: CASRPTVNYGYTF. In DNA, the CDR3 is TGTGCCAGCAGACCTACAGTTAACTATGGCTACACCTTC.

As to this clone: At one of its ends the junction is not consistent with the germline gene, which may arise from a read error. This sequence joins TRBV27 and TRBJ2-6; a possible D gene is TRBD1 (5 bases). The CDR3 is 14 residues long. Germline loops: CDR1 MNHEY, CDR2 SMNVEV (reference sequence). This CDR3 reads CASSQGVGSNVLTF. CDR3 sequence (DNA): TGTGCCAGCAGCCAGGGTGTTGGGTCCAACGTCCTGACTTTC.

V usage is TRBV9 and J usage is TRBJ2-3, with 9 bases matching TRBD2. CDR3 length: 17 residues. Germline-derived CDR1 and CDR2 are SGDLS and YYNGEE. The junction had 14 bases not matched to a gene; V was cut back by 4 bases and J by 5 bases. CDR3 protein: CASSISGGPPGEDTQYF. CDR3 DNA sequence: TGTGCCAGCAGCATAAGCGGGGGGCCTCCCGGGGAAGATACGCAGTATTTT.

J is TRBJ1-6 and V is TRBV9; D possibly corresponds to TRBD1 (5 bases). The germline gives CDR1 SGDLS, CDR2 YYNGEE. The V end lost 0 bases, the J end lost 9 bases, and 10 bases lay between the germline ends. The CDR3 totals 14 residues. As DNA, the CDR3 is TGTGCCAGCAGCGTAGGTGCAGGGAGTTCACCCCTCCACTTT. It yields the protein CASSVGAGSSPLHF.

CDR3 loop: CASSMDRYYGYTF. In DNA form, the CDR3 reads TGTGCCAGCAGTATGGACAGATACTATGGCTACACCTTC. This chain uses TRBV6-6 with TRBJ1-2; TRBD1 is a possible D gene (6 bases). Looked up from germline, CDR1 is MNHNY and CDR2 is SVGAGI (reference sequence). The CDR3 contains 13 residues. The V gene lost 5 bases and the J gene lost 3 bases, with 10 bases spanning the gap.

The J gene is TRBJ2-3, the V gene TRBV28, with 7 bases fitting TRBD1. Germline V gene sequence: CDR1 MDHEN, CDR2 SYDVKM. The CDR3 covers 16 residues. V gave up 4 bases and J gave up 3 bases; unmatched junction bases: 10. CDR3 sequence (DNA): TGTGCCAGCAGTTCCCGGACAGGCCAGGTGACAGATACGCAGTATTTT. Translating gives CASSSRTGQVTDTQYF.

The rearrangement uses TRBV18 and TRBJ2-5, with 7 bases fitting TRBD1. Germline trimming cut 0 bases from V and 3 bases from J; bases unmatched to any gene: 4. The CDR3 consists of 15 residues. CDR1 KGHSH and CDR2 LQKENI come from the germline V gene. CDR3 nucleotides: TGTGCCAGCTCACCACCGCCCGGACAGGAAGAGACCCAGTACTTC. This codes for CASSPPPGQEETQYF. The variable domain in full, completed from reference TRBV18 and TRBJ2-5, reads NAGVMQNPRHLVRRRGQEARLRCSPMKGHSHVYWYRQLPEEGLKFMVYLQKENIIDESGMPKERFSAEFPKEGPSILRIQQVVRGDSAAYFCASSPPPGQEETQYFGPGTRLLVL.

Points on this clone: Additional DNA sequences in this sample encode the identical CDR3. The J gene is TRBJ1-1, the V gene TRBV12-3 or TRBV12-4; 10 bases match TRBD1. This CDR3 is built from 13 residues. V shed 6 bases and J 5 bases; nucleotides not matched to a gene: 3. Written as DNA, the CDR3 is TGTGCCAGCAGACGGACAGGGGGGACTGAAGCTTTCTTT. Encoded protein: CASRRTGGTEAFF.

V gene TRBV3-1 (or the pseudogene TRBV3-2) combines with J gene TRBJ2-7; 11 bases map to TRBD2. The CDR3 extends over 15 amino acids. Germline V gives CDR1 LGHDT, CDR2 YNNKEL (reference sequence). The trim removed 4 bases at V and 4 bases at J, leaving 6 bases unmatched. CDR3 loop: CASSPALAGGYEQYF. DNA of the CDR3: TGTGCCAGCAGCCCTGCTCTAGCGGGGGGATACGAGCAGTACTTC.

V is TRBV11-2 and J is TRBJ2-2; tentatively, D is TRBD1 (6 bases). V shed 5 bases and J shed 2 bases, with 9 bases lying between them. The CDR3 runs 14 residues. Germline V gene data show CDR1 as SGHAT and CDR2 as FQNNGV. The DNA for the CDR3 is TGTGCCAGCAGCCAGGACAGAAACACCGGGGAGCTGTTTTTT. This gives the protein CASSQDRNTGELFF.

This chain connects TRBV6-1 to TRBJ1-2, with 8 nucleotides matching TRBD1. Germline V gene data show CDR1 as MNHNS and CDR2 as SASEGT. This CDR3 comprises 16 residues. Losses at the gene ends were 4 bases for V and 3 bases for J; bases not matched to a gene: 10. CDR3 sequence reads: CASSGGAGTGYYGYTF. For the CDR3, the DNA is TGTGCCAGCAGTGGGGGGGCCGGGACAGGCTACTATGGCTACACCTTC.

This clone was counted a single time. The chain employs TRBV6-5 and TRBJ1-6, with 7 bases that match TRBD1. Germline CDR1 and CDR2: MNHEY and SVGAGI. Losses at the gene ends were 0 bases for V and 8 bases for J; bases not matched to a gene: 7. The length of the CDR3 is 16 residues. The CDR3 loop is CASSYSLTGFDSPLHF. The CDR3 nucleotides are TGTGCCAGCAGTTACTCGCTGACAGGGTTTGATTCACCCCTCCACTTT.

This clone is a singleton in its sample. The chain couples TRBV9 to TRBJ1-2; D is ambiguous. V was cut by 3 bases and J by 4 bases, with 13 bases left in between. Germline V CDR1 and CDR2: SGDLS, YYNGEE. The CDR3 runs 14 residues. The CDR3 sequence: CASSGTGKIYGYTF. The CDR3 nucleotides are TGTGCCAGCAGCGGGACCGGCAAAATCTATGGCTACACCTTC.

The V and J genes are TRBV6-6 and TRBJ1-6, with a tentative D call TRBD1 (5 bases). The CDR3 consists of 15 residues. The germline gives CDR1 MNHNY, CDR2 SVGAGI (reference sequence). V lost 5 bases to trimming and J lost 6 bases, with 14 bases between them. Written as DNA, the CDR3 is TGTGCCAGCAGTCGATCGGGGCGAGGTAATTCACCCCTCCACTTT. This translates into CASSRSGRGNSPLHF.